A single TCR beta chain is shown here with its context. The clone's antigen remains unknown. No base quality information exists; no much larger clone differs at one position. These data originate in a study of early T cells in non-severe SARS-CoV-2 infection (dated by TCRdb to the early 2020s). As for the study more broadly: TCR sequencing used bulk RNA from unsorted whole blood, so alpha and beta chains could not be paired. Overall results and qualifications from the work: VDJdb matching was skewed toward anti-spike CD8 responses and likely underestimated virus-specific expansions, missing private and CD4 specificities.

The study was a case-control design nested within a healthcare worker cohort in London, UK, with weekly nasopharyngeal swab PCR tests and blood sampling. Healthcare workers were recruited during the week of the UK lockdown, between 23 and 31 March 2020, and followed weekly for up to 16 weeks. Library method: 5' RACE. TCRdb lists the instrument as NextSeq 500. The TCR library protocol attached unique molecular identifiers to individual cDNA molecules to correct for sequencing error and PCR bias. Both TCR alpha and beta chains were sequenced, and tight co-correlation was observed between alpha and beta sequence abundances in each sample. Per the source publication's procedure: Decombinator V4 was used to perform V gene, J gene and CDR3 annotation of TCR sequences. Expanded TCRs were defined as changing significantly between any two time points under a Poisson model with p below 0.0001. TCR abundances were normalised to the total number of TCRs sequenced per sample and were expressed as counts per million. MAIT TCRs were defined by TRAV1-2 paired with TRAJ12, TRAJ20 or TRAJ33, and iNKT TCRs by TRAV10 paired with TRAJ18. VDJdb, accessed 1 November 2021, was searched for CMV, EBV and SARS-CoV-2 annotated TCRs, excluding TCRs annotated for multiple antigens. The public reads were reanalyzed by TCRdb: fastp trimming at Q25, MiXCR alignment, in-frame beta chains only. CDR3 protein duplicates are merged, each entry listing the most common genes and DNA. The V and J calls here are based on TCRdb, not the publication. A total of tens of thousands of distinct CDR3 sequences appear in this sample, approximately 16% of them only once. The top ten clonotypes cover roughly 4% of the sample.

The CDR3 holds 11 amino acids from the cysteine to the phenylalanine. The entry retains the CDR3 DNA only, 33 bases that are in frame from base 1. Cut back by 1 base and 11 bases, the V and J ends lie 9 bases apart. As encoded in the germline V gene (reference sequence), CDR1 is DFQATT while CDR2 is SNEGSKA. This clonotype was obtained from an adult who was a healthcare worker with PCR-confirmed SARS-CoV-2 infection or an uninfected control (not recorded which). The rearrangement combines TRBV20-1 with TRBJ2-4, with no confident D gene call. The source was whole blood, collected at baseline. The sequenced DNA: TGCAGTGCTAGAGGGCAAACTCTTCAGTACTTC. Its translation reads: CSARGQTLQYF.